These T cell receptor beta chains were read from a single sample in a study of CD8+ T cells in alopecia areata. Assay used: immunoSEQ multiplex PCR; TCRdb lists only in-frame clones, some missing. Counted here are 150,000 or so clones, over 80% occurring once; the ten biggest clones make up roughly 16%. Sequences were derived from CD8+ T cells sorted from blood, sampled at week 0. These receptors originate from a human donor with alopecia areata. CDR3s include the opening cysteine and the closing phenylalanine or tryptophan. The D gene is left open where the match is weak. Rows give clone size only sometimes, using once, few, many, or a class for an expanded clone.

TRBV14	NA	NA	15	TRBJ1-6	TGTGCCAGCAGCCAAGACAGCTCCTATAATTCACCCCTCCACTTT	CASSQDSSYNSPLHF
TRBV30	NA	NA	14	TRBJ1-1	TGTGCCTGGAGTGTACCCCCCAGGAACACTGAAGCTTTCTTT	CAWSVPPRNTEAFF
TRBV11-2	NA	NA	14	TRBJ1-4	TGTGCCAGCAGCTTAGGGCGGGGGAAAGAAAAACTGTTTTTT	CASSLGRGKEKLFF
TRBV5-6	TRBD1	few	13	TRBJ2-7	TGTGCCAGCAGCACCGGGACAGCCTACGAGCAGTACTTC	CASSTGTAYEQYF
TRBV14	TRBD2	NA	16	TRBJ2-3	TGTGCCAGCAGCCAACTCTTAGCGGGGGACACAGATACGCAGTATTTT	CASSQLLAGDTDTQYF
TRBV27	TRBD1	NA	15	TRBJ2-7	TGTGCCAGCAGTCCGACAGGGGCTAGAGATTACGAGCAGTACTTC	CASSPTGARDYEQYF
TRBV27	TRBD1	NA	12	TRBJ1-2	TGTGCCAGCACCGGGACAGGGTATGGCTACACCTTC	CASTGTGYGYTF
TRBV25-1	NA	NA	13	TRBJ2-1	TGTGCCAGCAGTGAATATAGTGGGCATGAGCAGTTCTTC	CASSEYSGHEQFF
TRBV5-4	TRBD2	NA	13	TRBJ2-7	TGTGCCAGCAGCTTAGCGGGAGGTCTGGGGCAGTACTTC	CASSLAGGLGQYF
TRBV19	NA	once	16	TRBJ2-3	TGTGCCAGTAGTTCCCTGACGGGGCTCATCCCAGATACGCAGTATTTT	CASSSLTGLIPDTQYF
TRBV19	NA	once	14	TRBJ2-1	TGTGCCAGTAGTATAGTGATGACGGTCGATGAGCAGTTCTTC	CASSIVMTVDEQFF
TRBV27	NA	NA	13	TRBJ2-6	TGTGCCAGCAGCCCCCCACTGCGTTACGTCCTGACTTTC	CASSPPLRYVLTF
TRBV27	TRBD2	NA	14	TRBJ2-7	TGTGCCAGCAGAGTAGCGGGAGCCGGACTCGAGCAGTACTTC	CASRVAGAGLEQYF
TRBV5-6	NA	NA	13	TRBJ2-7	TGTGCCAGCAGCCAAGGGGAGTCCTACGAGCAGTACTTC	CASSQGESYEQYF
TRBV5-1	NA	NA	16	TRBJ2-4	TGCGCCAGCAGCTTGGGGGCAGTCCTAGCCAAAAACATTCAGTACTTC	CASSLGAVLAKNIQYF
TRBV11-2	TRBD1	NA	16	TRBJ2-7	TGTGCCAGCAGCACCCGATGGGACAGGTCCTCCTACGAGCAGTACTTC	CASSTRWDRSSYEQYF
TRBV5-4	TRBD2	NA	16	TRBJ2-5	TGTGCCAGCAGCTTGCGTTTAGCGGGAGGGTGGGAGACCCAGTACTTC	CASSLRLAGGWETQYF
TRBV7-3	NA	NA	12	TRBJ2-7	TGTGCCAGCAGCTTATCAACTCCGAGGAAGTACTTC	CASSLSTPRKYF
TRBV5-1	TRBD2	NA	19	TRBJ2-1	TGCGCCAGCAGCTTGGAACAGTCATACCTTAGCGGGAGCGGTAATGAGCAGTTCTTC	CASSLEQSYLSGSGNEQFF
TRBV4-1	TRBD1	NA	15	TRBJ2-7	TGCGCCAGCAGCCAAGGGGCCGGACAGGGCTACGAGCAGTACTTC	CASSQGAGQGYEQYF
TRBV20-1	NA	NA	10	TRBJ1-1	TGCAGTGCTAGGGGAGGCGAAGCTTTCTTT	CSARGGEAFF
TRBV25-1	NA	NA	12	TRBJ2-7	TGTGCCAGCAGTGATCTCCGCTACGAGCAGTACTTC	CASSDLRYEQYF
TRBV6-6	NA	NA	15	TRBJ1-4	TGTGCCAGCAGTTACTCCCCCAGGGGAAACGAAAAACTGTTTTTT	CASSYSPRGNEKLFF
TRBV10-2	NA	NA	12	TRBJ2-1	TGCGCCAGCATAAACGACCAGCGTGGGCAGTTCTTC	CASINDQRGQFF
TRBV11-2	TRBD1	NA	14	TRBJ1-1	TGTGCCAGCAGCTTAGCCGCCCTGGGACAGGGAGCTTTCTTT	CASSLAALGQGAFF
TRBV27	TRBD1	NA	14	TRBJ2-3	TGTGCCAGCAGTTTAGGGACAGCGACAGATACGCAGTATTTT	CASSLGTATDTQYF
TRBV27	NA	NA	14	TRBJ2-7	TGTGCGTCTGATACCACATCGAAAGGGGGAGAGCAGTACTTC	CASDTTSKGGEQYF